Below are 21 T cell receptor beta chains sequenced from a single sample in a study of patients and donors after allogeneic stem cell transplantation. TCRdb fed the RT-PCR reads into MiXCR, producing one record per CDR3 protein. This table holds fewer than 30,000 distinct CDR3 sequences, roughly 7.3% found once. Sequencing was carried out using blood, either unsorted or a sorted T cell fraction (not recorded which). These receptors were taken from a human donor who was either an allogeneic HSCT recipient or a stem cell or donor lymphocyte infusion donor (not recorded which). It is not recorded whose cells these are; they may come from a transplant donor.

The V call is TRBV15, the J call TRBJ2-7; possibly TRBD1 or TRBD2 for D (6 bases each). The CDR3 is 13 amino acids. V was trimmed by 3 bases and J by 7 bases, leaving 13 bases between them. The germline V gene encodes CDR1 LNHNV and CDR2 YYDKDF (reference sequence). CDR3 loop: CATSRGGPGEQYF. The CDR3 coding sequence is TGTGCCACCAGCAGGGGGGGCCCGGGAGAGCAGTACTTC.

Only a few counts were recorded for this clonotype. The rearrangement joins TRBV7-9 to TRBJ1-2; D unclear. The CDR3 contains 15 residues. Germline V gene sequence: CDR1 SEHNR, CDR2 FQNEAQ (reference sequence). V gave up 5 bases and J gave up 10 bases, with 23 bases separating them. CDR3 region: CASSHTGGVSDFYTF. The CDR3 bases are TGTGCCAGCAGCCATACCGGCGGGGTAAGCGACTTCTACACCTTC. The whole variable domain, filled in from reference TRBV7-9 and TRBJ1-2, reads DTGVSQNPRHKITKRGQNVTFRCDPISEHNRLYWYRQTLGQGPEFLTYFQNEAQLEKSRLLSDRFSAERPKGSFSTLEIQRTEQGDSAMYLCASSHTGGVSDFYTFGSGTRLTVV.

This rearrangement joins TRBV19 to TRBJ1-5; 9 nucleotides line up with TRBD1. With 7 bases clipped from V and 7 bases from J, the junction kept 14 bases outside the gene matches. CDR1 is LNHDA, CDR2 SQIVND, per germline (reference sequence). The CDR3 has 16 residues. The CDR3 loop reads CASTLGVDRGIQPQHF. CDR3 coding DNA: TGTGCCAGTACCCTAGGGGTGGACAGGGGAATACAGCCCCAGCATTTT.

In this sample, this clonotype turned up many times. DNA for the CDR3: TGTGCCAGCAGCTTAATGAATTCACCCCTCCACTTT. This gives the protein CASSLMNSPLHF. J is TRBJ1-6 and V is TRBV11-2; D unresolved. The CDR3 loop spans 12 amino acids. CDR1 SGHAT and CDR2 FQNNGV come from the germline V gene. V dropped 2 bases and J dropped 7 bases, with 3 bases sitting between them.

V and J are TRBV29-1 and TRBJ1-5, with D possibly TRBD1 on 5 matching bases. V was trimmed by 1 base and J by 6 bases, leaving 16 bases between them. CDR1 is SQVTM and CDR2 is ANQGSEA in the germline V gene. The CDR3 is 15 residues long. The CDR3 loop reads CSVEGWQGLRQPQHF. The CDR3 nucleotides are TGCAGCGTTGAAGGCTGGCAGGGCCTACGTCAGCCCCAGCATTTT.

The rearrangement uses TRBV18 and TRBJ1-4, with a tentative D call TRBD1 (6 bases). This CDR3 contains 15 residues. Germline V gene sequence: CDR1 KGHSH, CDR2 LQKENI. V shed 6 bases and J shed 3 bases, with 14 bases lying between them. CDR3 in DNA: TGTGCCAGCTCCCCATTCAGGGGAGCTAATGAAAAACTGTTTTTT. Protein product: CASSPFRGANEKLFF.

In its sample, this clonotype was seen a few times. V is TRBV18 and J is TRBJ2-5, with TRBD1 identical over 10 bases. Germline V gene data show CDR1 as KGHSH and CDR2 as LQKENI. CDR3 size: 18 residues. V shed 0 bases and J 5 bases; nucleotides not matched to a gene: 12. The CDR3 nucleotides are TGTGCCAGCTCACCACCGCCCTCTCGGACAGGGGGGAAGGAGACCCAGTACTTC. Translating gives CASSPPPSRTGGKETQYF.

In this sample, this clonotype turned up many times. V gene TRBV9 combines with J gene TRBJ1-2; weak D call: TRBD1 (6 bases). Germline V gene lookup returns CDR1 SGDLS and CDR2 YYNGEE. CDR3 size: 14 residues. V dropped 3 bases and J dropped 2 bases, with 11 bases sitting between them. The CDR3 is CASSADSRNYGYTF. The CDR3 DNA follows: TGTGCCAGCAGCGCGGACAGCCGAAACTATGGCTACACCTTC.

This clonotype was picked up many times. V usage is TRBV6-5 and J usage is TRBJ2-7; D possibly uses TRBD1 or TRBD2 (5 bases each). Trimming shortened V by 2 bases and J by 2 bases, and 16 bases separated the two germline ends. Germline assignment: CDR1 MNHEY and CDR2 SVGAGI. This CDR3 comprises 16 residues. CDR3 region: CASSYTTGTGTYEQYF. CDR3 DNA: TGTGCCAGCAGTTACACTACCGGGACGGGGACCTACGAGCAGTACTTC.

This chain joins TRBV28 and TRBJ2-1; D is possibly TRBD2 (5 bases). This CDR3 is built from 15 residues. Germline V gene data show CDR1 as MDHEN and CDR2 as SYDVKM. V dropped 7 bases and J dropped 0 bases, with 13 bases sitting between them. The CDR3 reads CASTWTYGSYNEQFF. The CDR3 DNA reads as TGTGCCAGCACTTGGACTTACGGCTCCTACAATGAGCAGTTCTTC. Full variable domain (outside the CDR3, taken from reference TRBV28 and TRBJ2-1): DVKVTQSSRYLVKRTGEKVFLECVQDMDHENMFWYRQDPGLGLRLIYFSYDVKMKEKGDIPEGYSVSREKKERFSLILESASTNQTSMYLCASTWTYGSYNEQFFGPGTRLTVL.

The rearrangement joins TRBV6-1 to TRBJ1-1, with unresolved D. The V gene lost 4 bases and the J gene lost 1 base, with 22 bases spanning the gap. The CDR3 has 18 residues. Germline V CDR1 and CDR2: MNHNS, SASEGT. The DNA of the CDR3 is TGTGCCAGCAGTGGGTACACCGGGAATTACTACCAGAACACTGAAGCTTTCTTT. This sequence encodes CASSGYTGNYYQNTEAFF.

This clonotype showed up many times. V usage is TRBV6-1 and J usage is TRBJ1-2; 7 bases map to TRBD1. Germline V gives CDR1 MNHNS, CDR2 SASEGT. The CDR3 length is 13 residues. V was clipped by 5 bases and J by 4 bases; unmatched bases: 4. CDR3 residues: CASSPTGAYGYTF. The CDR3 region has the DNA TGTGCCAGCAGTCCTACAGGGGCCTATGGCTACACCTTC.

There are many counts of this clonotype. V gene TRBV20-1 combines with J gene TRBJ1-3; 10 positions match TRBD1. Germline lookup yields CDR1 DFQATT and CDR2 SNEGSKA (reference sequence). J gave up 4 bases and V 7 bases, and 4 bases lay outside the gene matches. CDR3 length: 13 amino acids. The CDR3 region is CSVGTGAGNTIYF. In DNA form, the CDR3 reads TGCAGTGTAGGGACAGGGGCCGGAAACACCATATATTTT.

This clonotype has just one count. The V gene is TRBV7-3, the J gene TRBJ2-1; D is unresolved. This CDR3 region has 13 residues. V was cut by 4 bases and J by 9 bases, with 13 bases left in between. Per the germline V gene, CDR1 is SGHTA and CDR2 is FQGTGA. The chain's CDR3 is CASSSSAQTEQFF. The CDR3 bases are TGTGCCAGCAGCTCCTCGGCCCAGACTGAGCAGTTCTTC.

This clonotype was seen many times. V gene TRBV15 combines with J gene TRBJ2-3; TRBD2 aligns across 11 bases. The CDR3 covers 17 residues. Germline CDR1 is LNHNV and CDR2 is YYDKDF (reference sequence). V dropped 2 bases and J dropped 5; count of bases not matched to a gene: 9. DNA for the CDR3: TGTGCCACCAGCAGATCACTAGCGGGGGTGGGTGGAGATACGCAGTATTTT. Translating it yields CATSRSLAGVGGDTQYF. The whole variable domain, filled in from reference TRBV15 and TRBJ2-3, reads DAMVIQNPRYQVTQFGKPVTLSCSQTLNHNVMYWYQQKSSQAPKLLFHYYDKDFNNEADTPDNFQSRRPNTSFCFLDIRSPGLGDTAMYLCATSRSLAGVGGDTQYFGPGTRLTVL.

This clonotype has ten or more counts. The rearrangement joins TRBV7-3 to TRBJ2-3; the D gene is possibly TRBD2 (6 bases). The CDR3 spans 16 residues. Germline CDR1 is SGHTA and CDR2 is FQGTGA. Trimming took off 5 bases at V and 0 bases at J, with 15 bases between the two ends. In DNA form, the CDR3 reads TGTGCCAGCAGCCGGGGACTTTCCAGTAGCACAGATACGCAGTATTTT. It specifies CASSRGLSSSTDTQYF.

This clonotype was observed a handful of times. The chain combines TRBV20-1 with TRBJ1-2, with 7 bases aligning to TRBD1. V shed 2 bases, J shed 8 bases, and the junction held 8 bases outside the gene matches. The CDR3 covers 13 residues. CDR1 is DFQATT and CDR2 is SNEGSKA in the germline V gene (reference sequence). The CDR3 loop reads CSARPSGGRGYTF. For the CDR3, the DNA is TGCAGTGCTAGACCTTCAGGGGGTCGCGGCTACACCTTC.

The chain links TRBV3-1 to TRBJ2-3; a weak D match, TRBD2 (7 bases). With 1 base removed from V and 1 base from J, the gap between germline ends came to 15 bases. The CDR3 totals 17 residues. Germline CDR1 is LGHDT and CDR2 is YNNKEL (reference sequence). CDR3 residues: CASSQGGGDIRTDTQYF. The CDR3 DNA is TGTGCCAGCAGCCAAGGAGGGGGGGACATCCGCACAGATACGCAGTATTTT.

This clonotype was counted ten times or more. This chain uses TRBV25-1 with TRBJ2-1, with D uncertain. The V end lost 2 bases, the J end lost 0 bases, and 8 bases lay between the germline ends. Germline lookup yields CDR1 MGHDK and CDR2 SYGVNS. The CDR3 is 15 amino acids. CDR3 loop: CASSEKWSSYNEQFF. The DNA of the CDR3 is TGTGCCAGCAGTGAAAAGTGGTCCTCCTACAATGAGCAGTTCTTC.

This clonotype occurred many times. The V call is TRBV4-2, the J call TRBJ2-5, with TRBD2 identical over 8 bases. CDR3 length: 17 residues. Germline V CDR1 and CDR2: LGHNA, YNFKEQ. J gave up 4 bases and V 1 base, and 11 bases lay outside the gene matches. This CDR3 is CASSQGGAGEFPETQYF. CDR3 bases: TGTGCCAGCAGCCAAGGGGGAGCGGGAGAGTTTCCAGAGACCCAGTACTTC.

The rearrangement links TRBV4-1 to TRBJ1-6; 7 nucleotides align to TRBD1. There are 21 residues in the CDR3. CDR1 and CDR2 (germline): MGHRA, YSYEKL. Trimming removed 2 bases from V and 12 bases from J; junction bases left unmatched: 28. CDR3 DNA: TGCGCCAGCAGCCAAAGGGGGCAGGTGATGCGGCCGGGGGCGCAGGGAGGACCCCTCCACTTT. Amino acids: CASSQRGQVMRPGAQGGPLHF.